This TCR beta chain was sequenced during a study of cytomegalovirus exposure and HLA in healthy donors. The study, taken as a whole, reports: Researchers counted 150 to 200 TCR beta chains as cytomegalovirus-associated.

The protocol was immunoSEQ multiplex PCR, while the TCRdb copy is restricted to in-frame clones and leaves out a portion. This table holds tens of thousands of clones, roughly 83% found once. The germline CDR1 and CDR2 sequences are MNHEY and SVGAGI. The CDR3 is 14 amino acids. Trimming cost V 4 bases and J 5 bases; bases outside gene matches: 6. This clone was observed a few times. Its specificity is not known. Other DNA sequences from this sample encode an identical CDR3 as well. The receptor was derived from a woman aged 18-29 years in good health and CMV-seropositive. The sample was PBMCs. The chain is built from TRBV6-5 and TRBJ2-7, with 9 bases matching TRBD1. The CDR3 is CASSFNRGPHEQYF. CDR3 bases: TGTGCCAGCAGTTTTAACAGGGGGCCCCACGAGCAGTACTTC.